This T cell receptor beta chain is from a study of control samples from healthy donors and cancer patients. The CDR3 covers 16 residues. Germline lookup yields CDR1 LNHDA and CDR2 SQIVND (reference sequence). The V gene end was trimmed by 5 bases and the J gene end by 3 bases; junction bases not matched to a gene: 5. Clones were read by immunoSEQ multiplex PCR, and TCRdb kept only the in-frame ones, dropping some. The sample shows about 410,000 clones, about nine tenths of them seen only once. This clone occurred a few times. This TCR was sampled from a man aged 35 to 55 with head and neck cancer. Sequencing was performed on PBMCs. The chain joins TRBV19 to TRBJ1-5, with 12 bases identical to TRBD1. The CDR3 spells CASSPGTGGVNQPQHF. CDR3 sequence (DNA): TGTGCCAGTAGTCCCGGGACAGGGGGCGTCAATCAGCCCCAGCATTTT.